The entry that follows covers one TCR beta chain sequence. Sequenced material consisted of expressed TCRB transcripts (all of the isolated RNA was reverse transcribed). The method was immunoSEQ multiplex PCR; TCRdb's version includes in-frame clones alone and lacks a portion of them. The table has approximately 200,000 clones, over 8.5% seen once; the top ten hold just under 0.035%. These data come from a study of beta chain features in type 1 diabetes. Germline CDR1 and CDR2: SGHAT and FQNNGV. The J segment lost 4 bases and the V segment lost 4 bases, leaving 10 bases of the junction unmatched. CDR3 length: 16 amino acids.

V is TRBV11-2 and J is TRBJ1-2; TRBD1 matches 9 bases. This receptor was identified in a woman aged 18-30 years in good health. The sequencing input was naive CD4+ T cells from blood. CDR3 sequence (DNA): TGTGCCAGCAGCTCGATACAGGGGGCTCTGAGCTATGGCTACACCTTC. Translated, it gives CASSSIQGALSYGYTF.